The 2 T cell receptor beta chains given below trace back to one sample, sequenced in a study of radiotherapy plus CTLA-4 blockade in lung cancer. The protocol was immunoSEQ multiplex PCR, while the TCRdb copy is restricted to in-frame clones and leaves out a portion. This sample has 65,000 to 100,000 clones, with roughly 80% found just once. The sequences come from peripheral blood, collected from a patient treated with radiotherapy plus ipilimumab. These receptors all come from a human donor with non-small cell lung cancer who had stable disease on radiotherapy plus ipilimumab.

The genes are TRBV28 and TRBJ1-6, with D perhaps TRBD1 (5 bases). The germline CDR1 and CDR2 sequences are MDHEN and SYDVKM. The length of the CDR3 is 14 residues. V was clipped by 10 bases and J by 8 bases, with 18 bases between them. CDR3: CATPPGRVYSPLHF. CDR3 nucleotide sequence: TGTGCCACCCCACCGGGCAGGGTATATTCACCCCTCCACTTT.

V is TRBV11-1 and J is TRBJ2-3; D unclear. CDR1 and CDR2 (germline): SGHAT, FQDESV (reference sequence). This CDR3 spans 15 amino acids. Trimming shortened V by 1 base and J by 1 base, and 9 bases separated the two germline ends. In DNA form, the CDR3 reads TGTGCCAGCAGCTTAGGGAGATGGGGCACAGATACGCAGTATTTT. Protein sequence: CASSLGRWGTDTQYF.